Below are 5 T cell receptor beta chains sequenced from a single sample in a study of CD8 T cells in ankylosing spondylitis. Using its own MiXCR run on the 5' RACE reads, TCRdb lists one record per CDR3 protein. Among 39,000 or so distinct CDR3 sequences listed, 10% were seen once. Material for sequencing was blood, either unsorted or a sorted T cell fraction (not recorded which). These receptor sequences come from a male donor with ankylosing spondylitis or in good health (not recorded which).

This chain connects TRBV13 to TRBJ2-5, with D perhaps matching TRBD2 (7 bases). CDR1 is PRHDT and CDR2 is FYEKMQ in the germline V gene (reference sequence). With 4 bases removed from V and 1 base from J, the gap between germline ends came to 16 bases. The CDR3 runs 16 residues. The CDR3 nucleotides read TGTGCCAGCAGCTCCAAGCGGGACACTCCCCAAGAGACCCAGTACTTC. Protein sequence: CASSSKRDTPQETQYF.

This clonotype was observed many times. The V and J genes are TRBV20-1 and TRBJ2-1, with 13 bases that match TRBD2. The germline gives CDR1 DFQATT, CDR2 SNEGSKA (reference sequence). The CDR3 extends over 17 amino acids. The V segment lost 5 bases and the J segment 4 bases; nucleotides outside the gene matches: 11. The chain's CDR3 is CSAGPTPTSGRYNEQFF. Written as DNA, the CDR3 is TGCAGTGCTGGCCCGACTCCGACTAGCGGGAGGTACAATGAGCAGTTCTTC.

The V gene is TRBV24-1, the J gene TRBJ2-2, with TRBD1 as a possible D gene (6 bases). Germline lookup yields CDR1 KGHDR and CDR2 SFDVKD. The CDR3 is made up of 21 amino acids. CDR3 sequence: CGASDPTGTPKKRMDSGELFF. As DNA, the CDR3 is TGTGGGGCCAGTGATCCAACCGGGACACCCAAGAAGAGGATGGATTCCGGGGAGCTGTTTTTT.

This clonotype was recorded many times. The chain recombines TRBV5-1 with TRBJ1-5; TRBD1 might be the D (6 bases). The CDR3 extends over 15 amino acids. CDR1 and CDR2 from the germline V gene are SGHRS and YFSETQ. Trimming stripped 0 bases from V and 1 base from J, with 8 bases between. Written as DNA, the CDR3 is TGCGCCAGCAGCTTGGAGGGGGGGAGCAATCAGCCCCAGCATTTT. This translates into CASSLEGGSNQPQHF.

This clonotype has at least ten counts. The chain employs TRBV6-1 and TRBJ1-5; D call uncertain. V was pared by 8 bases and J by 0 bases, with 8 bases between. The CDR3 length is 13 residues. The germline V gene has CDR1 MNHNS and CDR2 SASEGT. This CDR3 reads CASLGNSNQPQHF. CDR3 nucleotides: TGTGCCAGCCTGGGGAATAGCAATCAGCCCCAGCATTTT.